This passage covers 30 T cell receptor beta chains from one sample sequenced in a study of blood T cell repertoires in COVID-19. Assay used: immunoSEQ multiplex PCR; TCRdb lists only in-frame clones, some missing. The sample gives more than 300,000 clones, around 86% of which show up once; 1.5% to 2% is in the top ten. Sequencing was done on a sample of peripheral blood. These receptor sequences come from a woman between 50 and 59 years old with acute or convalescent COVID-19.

The CDR3 region is CAISDISGDQETQYF. CDR3 DNA: TGTGCCATCAGTGATATTAGCGGGGATCAAGAGACCCAGTACTTC. The chain has TRBV10-3 and TRBJ2-5; 8 bases map to TRBD2. The germline V gene has CDR1 ENHRY and CDR2 SYGVKD. Trimming removed 3 bases from V and 2 bases from J; junction bases left unmatched: 5. This CDR3 has 15 residues.

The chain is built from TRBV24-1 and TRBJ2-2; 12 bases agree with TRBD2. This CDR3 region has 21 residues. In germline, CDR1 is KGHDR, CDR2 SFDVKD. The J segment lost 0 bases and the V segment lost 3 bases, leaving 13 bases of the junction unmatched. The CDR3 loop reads CATSDISVTSGSLSNTGELFF. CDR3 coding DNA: TGTGCCACCAGTGATATATCCGTGACTAGCGGGAGCTTATCGAACACCGGGGAGCTGTTTTTT.

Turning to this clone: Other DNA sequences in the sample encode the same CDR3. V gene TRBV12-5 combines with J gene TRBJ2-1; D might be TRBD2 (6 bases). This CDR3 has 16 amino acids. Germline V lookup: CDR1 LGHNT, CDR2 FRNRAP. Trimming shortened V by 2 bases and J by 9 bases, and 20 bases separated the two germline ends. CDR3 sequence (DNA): TGTGCTAGTGGTTTGTTGGCGGGACCGAGTATTGGTGAGCAGTTCTTC. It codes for CASGLLAGPSIGEQFF.

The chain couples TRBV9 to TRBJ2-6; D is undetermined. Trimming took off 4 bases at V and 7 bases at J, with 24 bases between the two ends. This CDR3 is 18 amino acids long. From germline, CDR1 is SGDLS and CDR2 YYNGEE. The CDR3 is CASSPQTVTSAVANVLTF. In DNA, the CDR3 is TGTGCCAGCAGCCCCCAGACGGTCACAAGCGCCGTAGCCAACGTCCTGACTTTC. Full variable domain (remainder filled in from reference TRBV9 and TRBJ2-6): DSGVTQTPKHLITATGQRVTLRCSPRSGDLSVYWYQQSLDQGLQFLIQYYNGEERAKGNILERFSAQQFPDLHSELNLSSLELGDSALYFCASSPQTVTSAVANVLTFGAGSRLTVL.

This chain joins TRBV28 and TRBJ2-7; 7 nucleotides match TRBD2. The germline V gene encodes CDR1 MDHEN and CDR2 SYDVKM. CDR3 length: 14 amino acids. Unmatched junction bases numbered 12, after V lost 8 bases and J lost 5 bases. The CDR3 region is CASQLGGPKHEQYF. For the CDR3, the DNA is TGTGCCAGCCAACTGGGAGGGCCTAAACACGAGCAGTACTTC. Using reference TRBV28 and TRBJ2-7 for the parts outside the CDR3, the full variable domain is DVKVTQSSRYLVKRTGEKVFLECVQDMDHENMFWYRQDPGLGLRLIYFSYDVKMKEKGDIPEGYSVSREKKERFSLILESASTNQTSMYLCASQLGGPKHEQYFGPGTRLTVT.

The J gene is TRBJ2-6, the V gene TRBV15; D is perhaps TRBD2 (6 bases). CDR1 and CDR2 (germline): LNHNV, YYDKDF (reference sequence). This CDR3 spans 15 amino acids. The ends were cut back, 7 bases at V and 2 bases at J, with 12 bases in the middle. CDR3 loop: CATISGEAGANVLTF. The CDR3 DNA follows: TGTGCCACCATATCGGGAGAAGCTGGGGCCAACGTCCTGACTTTC.

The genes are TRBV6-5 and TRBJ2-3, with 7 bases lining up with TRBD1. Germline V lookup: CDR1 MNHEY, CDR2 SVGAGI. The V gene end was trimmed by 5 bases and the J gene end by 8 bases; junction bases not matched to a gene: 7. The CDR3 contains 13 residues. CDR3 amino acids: CASSTGQRGTQYF. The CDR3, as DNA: TGTGCCAGCAGTACGGGACAGCGCGGTACGCAGTATTTT.

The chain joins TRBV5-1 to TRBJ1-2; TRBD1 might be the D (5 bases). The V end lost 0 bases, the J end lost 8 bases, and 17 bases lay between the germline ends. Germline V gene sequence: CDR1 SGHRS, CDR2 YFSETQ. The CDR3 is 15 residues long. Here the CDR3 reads CASSLGPDTHEGYTF. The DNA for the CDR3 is TGCGCCAGCAGCTTGGGCCCGGACACTCACGAGGGCTACACCTTC.

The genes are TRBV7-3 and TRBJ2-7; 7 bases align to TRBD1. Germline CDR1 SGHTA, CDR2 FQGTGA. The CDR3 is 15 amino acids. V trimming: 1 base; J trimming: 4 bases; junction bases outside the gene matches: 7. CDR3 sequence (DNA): TGTGCCAGCAGCTTAAGTGGACAGGTAGCATACGAGCAGTACTTC. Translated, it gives CASSLSGQVAYEQYF.

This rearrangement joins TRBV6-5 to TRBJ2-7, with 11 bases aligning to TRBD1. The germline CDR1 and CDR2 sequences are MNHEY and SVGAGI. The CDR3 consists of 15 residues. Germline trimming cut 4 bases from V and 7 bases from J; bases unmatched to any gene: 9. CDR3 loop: CASSFAGTGGLEQYF. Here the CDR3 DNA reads TGTGCCAGCAGTTTTGCCGGGACAGGGGGACTTGAGCAGTACTTC.

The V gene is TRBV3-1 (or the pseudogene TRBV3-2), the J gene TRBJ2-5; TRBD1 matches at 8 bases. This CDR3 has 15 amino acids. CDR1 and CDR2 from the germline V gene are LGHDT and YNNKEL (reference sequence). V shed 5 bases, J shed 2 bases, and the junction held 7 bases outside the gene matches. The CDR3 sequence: CASSYFGQGQETQYF. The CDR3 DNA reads TGTGCCAGCAGCTACTTCGGACAGGGTCAAGAGACCCAGTACTTC.

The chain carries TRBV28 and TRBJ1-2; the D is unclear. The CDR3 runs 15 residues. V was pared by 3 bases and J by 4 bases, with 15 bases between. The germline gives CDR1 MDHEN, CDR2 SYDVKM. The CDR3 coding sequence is TGTGCCAGCAGTTTGGGCTTCGAATTGGTCTATGGCTACACCTTC. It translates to CASSLGFELVYGYTF.

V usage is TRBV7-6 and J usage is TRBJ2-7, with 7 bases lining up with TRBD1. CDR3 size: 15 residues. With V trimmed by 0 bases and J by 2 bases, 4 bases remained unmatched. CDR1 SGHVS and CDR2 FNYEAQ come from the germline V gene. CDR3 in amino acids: CASSLASGQTYEQYF. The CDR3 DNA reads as TGTGCCAGCAGCTTAGCCTCGGGACAGACCTACGAGCAGTACTTC.

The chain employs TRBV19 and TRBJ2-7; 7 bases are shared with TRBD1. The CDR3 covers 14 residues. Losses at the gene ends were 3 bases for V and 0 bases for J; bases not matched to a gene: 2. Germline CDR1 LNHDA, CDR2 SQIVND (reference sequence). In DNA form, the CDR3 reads TGTGCCAGTAGTATCGGGACAGTCTCCTACGAGCAGTACTTC. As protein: CASSIGTVSYEQYF.

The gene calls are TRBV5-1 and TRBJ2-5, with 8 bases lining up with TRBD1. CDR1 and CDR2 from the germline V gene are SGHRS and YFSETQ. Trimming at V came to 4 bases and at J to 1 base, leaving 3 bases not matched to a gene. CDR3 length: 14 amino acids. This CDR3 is CASSRGQGQETQYF. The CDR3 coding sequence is TGCGCCAGCAGCAGAGGACAGGGCCAAGAGACCCAGTACTTC.

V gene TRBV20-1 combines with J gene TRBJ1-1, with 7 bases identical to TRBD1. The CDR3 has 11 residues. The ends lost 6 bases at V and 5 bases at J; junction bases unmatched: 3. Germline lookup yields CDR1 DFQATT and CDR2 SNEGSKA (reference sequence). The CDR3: CSADRDTEAFF. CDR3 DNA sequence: TGCAGTGCAGACAGGGATACTGAAGCTTTCTTT.

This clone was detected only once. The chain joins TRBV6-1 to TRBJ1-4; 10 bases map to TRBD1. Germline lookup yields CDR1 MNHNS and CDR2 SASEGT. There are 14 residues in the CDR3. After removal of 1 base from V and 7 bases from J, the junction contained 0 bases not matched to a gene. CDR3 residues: CASSEGQGAEKLFF. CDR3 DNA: TGTGCCAGCAGTGAAGGACAGGGGGCTGAAAAACTGTTTTTT.

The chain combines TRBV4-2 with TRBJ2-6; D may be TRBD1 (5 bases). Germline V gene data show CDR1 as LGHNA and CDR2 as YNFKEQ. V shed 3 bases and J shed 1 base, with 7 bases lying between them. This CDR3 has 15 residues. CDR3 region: CASSQDMSGANVLTF. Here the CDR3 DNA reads TGTGCCAGCAGCCAGGACATGTCTGGGGCCAACGTCCTGACTTTC.

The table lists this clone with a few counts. The DNA for the CDR3 is TGTGCCAGCAGCTATGGACAGGGTTCGAACTATGGCTACACCTTC. This codes for CASSYGQGSNYGYTF. V usage is TRBV5-5 and J usage is TRBJ1-2; 8 bases match TRBD1. V was pared by 3 bases and J by 2 bases, with 6 bases of the junction left unmatched. The germline gives CDR1 SGHKS, CDR2 YYEKEE (reference sequence). The CDR3 consists of 15 residues.

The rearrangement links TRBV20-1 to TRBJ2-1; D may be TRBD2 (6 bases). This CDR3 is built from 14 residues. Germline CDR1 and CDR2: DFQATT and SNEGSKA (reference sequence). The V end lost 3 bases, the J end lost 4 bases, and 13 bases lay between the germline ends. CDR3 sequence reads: CSASGTHRYNEQFF. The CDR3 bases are TGCAGTGCTAGTGGGACTCACCGTTACAATGAGCAGTTCTTC.

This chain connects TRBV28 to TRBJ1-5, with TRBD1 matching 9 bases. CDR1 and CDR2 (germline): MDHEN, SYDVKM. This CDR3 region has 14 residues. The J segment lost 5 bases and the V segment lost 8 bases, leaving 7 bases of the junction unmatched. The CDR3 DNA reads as TGTGCCAGCGGCCAACAGGGGGCGGATCAGCCCCAGCATTTT. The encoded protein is CASGQQGADQPQHF.

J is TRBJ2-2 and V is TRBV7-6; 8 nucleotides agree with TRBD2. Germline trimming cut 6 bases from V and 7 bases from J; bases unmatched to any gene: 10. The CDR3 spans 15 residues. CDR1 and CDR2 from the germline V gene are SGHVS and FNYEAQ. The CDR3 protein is CASRETSVLGGELFF. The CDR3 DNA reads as TGTGCCAGCAGAGAGACTAGCGTTTTGGGCGGGGAGCTGTTTTTT.

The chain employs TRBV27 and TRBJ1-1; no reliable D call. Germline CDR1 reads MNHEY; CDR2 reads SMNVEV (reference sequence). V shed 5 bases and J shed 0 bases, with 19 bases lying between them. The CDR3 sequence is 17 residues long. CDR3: CASSHRSRVLMNTEAFF. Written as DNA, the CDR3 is TGTGCCAGCAGTCATAGGTCGAGGGTCTTAATGAACACTGAAGCTTTCTTT.

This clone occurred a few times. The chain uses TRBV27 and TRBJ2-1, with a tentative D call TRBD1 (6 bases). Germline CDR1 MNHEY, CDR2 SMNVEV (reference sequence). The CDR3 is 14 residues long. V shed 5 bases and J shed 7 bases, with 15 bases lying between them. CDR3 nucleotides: TGTGCCAGCAGTACACAGGGTCCGACGAATGAGCAGTTCTTC. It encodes CASSTQGPTNEQFF.

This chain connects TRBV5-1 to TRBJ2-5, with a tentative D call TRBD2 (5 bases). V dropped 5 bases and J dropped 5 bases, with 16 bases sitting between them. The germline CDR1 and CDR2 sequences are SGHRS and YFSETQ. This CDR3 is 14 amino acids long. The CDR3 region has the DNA TGCGCCAGCAGTGCAGGATTGCGAGGGGAGACCCAGTACTTC. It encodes CASSAGLRGETQYF.

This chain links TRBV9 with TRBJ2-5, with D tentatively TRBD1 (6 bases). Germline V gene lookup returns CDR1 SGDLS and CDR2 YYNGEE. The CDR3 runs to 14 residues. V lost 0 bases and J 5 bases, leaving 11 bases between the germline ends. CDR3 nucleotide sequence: TGTGCCAGCAGCGTAGACGGACAGAGGGAGACCCAGTACTTC. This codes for CASSVDGQRETQYF.

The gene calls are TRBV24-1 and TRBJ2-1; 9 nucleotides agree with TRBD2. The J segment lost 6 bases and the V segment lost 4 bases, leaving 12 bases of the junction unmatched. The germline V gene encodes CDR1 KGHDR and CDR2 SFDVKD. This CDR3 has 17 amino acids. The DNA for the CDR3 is TGTGCCACCAGTGACCCTGTGGCGGGAGGGCCGACCAATGAGCAGTTCTTC. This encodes CATSDPVAGGPTNEQFF.

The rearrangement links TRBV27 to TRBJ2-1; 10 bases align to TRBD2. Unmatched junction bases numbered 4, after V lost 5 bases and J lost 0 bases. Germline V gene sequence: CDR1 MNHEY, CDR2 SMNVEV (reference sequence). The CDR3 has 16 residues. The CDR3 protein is CASSGTSAFSYNEQFF. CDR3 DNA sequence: TGTGCCAGCAGTGGGACTAGCGCTTTCTCCTACAATGAGCAGTTCTTC.

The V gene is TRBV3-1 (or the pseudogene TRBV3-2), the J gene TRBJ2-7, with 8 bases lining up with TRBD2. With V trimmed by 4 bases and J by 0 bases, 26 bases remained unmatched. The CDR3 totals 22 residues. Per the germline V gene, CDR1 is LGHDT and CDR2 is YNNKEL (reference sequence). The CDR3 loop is CASSPTRLSWVAGPNPSYEQYF. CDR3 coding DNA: TGTGCCAGCAGCCCTACCAGGCTTTCGTGGGTAGCGGGACCAAACCCCTCCTACGAGCAGTACTTC.

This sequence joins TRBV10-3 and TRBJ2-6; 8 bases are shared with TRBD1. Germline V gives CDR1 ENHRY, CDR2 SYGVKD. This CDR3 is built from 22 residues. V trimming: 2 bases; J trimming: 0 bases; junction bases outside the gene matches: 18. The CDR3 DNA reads TGTGCCATCAGTGAGACTAACCCAGGGGGCCGAAATAAAGCCTCTGGGGCCAACGTCCTGACTTTC. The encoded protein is CAISETNPGGRNKASGANVLTF.